This TCR beta chain was retrieved from a study of blood T cell repertoires in COVID-19. Study as a whole: Sources were T cells, B-cell-depleted T cells, or PBMCs; the material itself was cDNA or gDNA.

Germline values: CDR1 SGHTA, CDR2 FQGNSA. V lost 1 base, J lost 2 bases, and 5 bases lay in between. The CDR3 spans 13 residues. Sequenced by immunoSEQ multiplex PCR; TCRdb stores in-frame clones only, minus some. Here the sample spans under 250,000 clones, 80% to 85% being singletons. This clonotype was sampled from an older woman with acute or convalescent COVID-19. The sequenced material came from peripheral blood. V gene TRBV7-2 combines with J gene TRBJ1-2, with D hard to call. The CDR3 spells CASSLVQNYGYTF. CDR3 sequence (DNA): TGTGCCAGCAGCTTAGTACAGAACTATGGCTACACCTTC.